The next 9 T cell receptor beta chains were all read from a single sample in a study of blood T cells in healthy people across ages. Then a second PCR, running about 7 to 11 cycles, was carried out with a sample-barcoded 5' primer and a J-beta primer mix. TCRdb called the 5' RACE reads again in MiXCR, with one record for every CDR3 protein. The sample holds 600,000 to 1,000,000 distinct CDR3 sequences, about 62% seen once. The sequenced sample consisted of blood. The receptors derive from a man aged 25 to 40 in good health.

This sequence joins TRBV11-2 and TRBJ2-5; D is possibly TRBD1 (7 bases). The CDR3 contains 17 residues. From germline, CDR1 is SGHAT and CDR2 FQNNGV. Trimming shortened V by 4 bases and J by 9 bases, and 27 bases separated the two germline ends. The CDR3 region is CASSSGGQGPSPRAQYF. CDR3 sequence (DNA): TGTGCCAGCAGCTCAGGGGGGCAGGGACCCTCTCCAAGGGCCCAGTACTTC.

This clonotype was seen a handful of times. This chain links TRBV7-9 with TRBJ2-1; no reliable D call. Trimming pared 8 bases from V and 9 bases from J, leaving 17 bases between. Germline V gives CDR1 SEHNR, CDR2 FQNEAQ (reference sequence). This CDR3 has 13 amino acids. CDR3 nucleotide sequence: TGTGCCAGCGCCCCGAGCTCCAACTCTGAGCAGTTCTTC. Amino acid sequence: CASAPSSNSEQFF.

This chain connects TRBV30 to TRBJ2-5; TRBD1 might be the D (6 bases). V lost 2 bases to trimming and J lost 11 bases, with 18 bases between them. Germline V CDR1 and CDR2: GTSNPN, SVGIG (reference sequence). The length of the CDR3 is 13 residues. As DNA, the CDR3 is TGTGCCTGGAGTCCGGCAGGGGTGGGTGAGCAGTACTTC. It encodes CAWSPAGVGEQYF.

Details on this clonotype: Relative to the germline gene, one junction end is altered; a read error may explain this. The genes are TRBV10-3 and TRBJ1-1; D possibly corresponds to TRBD1 (6 bases). The CDR3 is 13 amino acids. Germline-derived CDR1 and CDR2 are ENHRY and SYGVKD. The CDR3 is CASSGDTDTEAFF. The CDR3 region has the DNA TGTGCCAGCAGTGGGGACACCGACACTGAAGCTTTCTTT.

The rearrangement links TRBV12-3 or TRBV12-4 to TRBJ2-3; 7 bases map to TRBD2. J gave up 7 bases and V 8 bases, and 9 bases lay outside the gene matches. This CDR3 comprises 13 residues. The CDR3 nucleotides are TGTGCCAGCTGGGGCGGGAGCGTTAATACGCAGTATTTT. Its translation is CASWGGSVNTQYF.

This clonotype was observed a few times. This rearrangement joins TRBV20-1 to TRBJ2-7, with D perhaps TRBD2 (6 bases). The CDR3 is 17 residues long. Deletions cut 3 bases from V and 4 bases from J, with 25 bases between. Per the germline V gene, CDR1 is DFQATT and CDR2 is SNEGSKA (reference sequence). The CDR3 is CSARTDLDRDLGYEQYF. In DNA, the CDR3 is TGCAGTGCTAGGACAGATTTGGATCGGGACTTGGGATACGAGCAGTACTTC.

The genes are TRBV7-2 and TRBJ2-1; 7 bases are shared with TRBD2. CDR1 is SGHTA, CDR2 FQGNSA, per germline. The trim removed 4 bases at V and 6 bases at J, leaving 3 bases unmatched. This CDR3 comprises 13 residues. CDR3 loop: CASSWAGANEQFF. CDR3 nucleotide sequence: TGTGCCAGCAGCTGGGCGGGAGCCAATGAGCAGTTCTTC. Full variable domain (rest looked up from reference TRBV7-2 and TRBJ2-1): GAGVSQSPSNKVTEKGKDVELRCDPISGHTALYWYRQSLGQGLEFLIYFQGNSAPDKSGLPSDRFSAERTGGSVSTLTIQRTQQEDSAVYLCASSWAGANEQFFGPGTRLTVL.

J is TRBJ2-5 and V is TRBV11-3; D ambiguous. V was trimmed by 1 base and J by 1 base, leaving 10 bases between them. CDR3 length: 15 amino acids. CDR1 and CDR2 from the germline V gene are SGHNT and YENEEA. For the CDR3, the DNA is TGTGCCAGCAGCTTAGGGGCCGGAAGCCAAGAGACCCAGTACTTC. This sequence encodes CASSLGAGSQETQYF. Using reference TRBV11-3 and TRBJ2-5 for the parts outside the CDR3, the full variable domain is EAGVVQSPRYKIIEKKQPVAFWCNPISGHNTLYWYLQNLGQGPELLIRYENEEAVDDSQLPKDRFSAERLKGVDSTLKIQPAELGDSAVYLCASSLGAGSQETQYFGPGTRLLVL.

The J gene is TRBJ1-5, the V gene TRBV7-2, with D uncertain. This CDR3 is 13 amino acids long. V was cut by 5 bases and J by 2 bases, with 7 bases left in between. CDR1 and CDR2 from the germline V gene are SGHTA and FQGNSA. This CDR3 reads CASSPRGNQPQHF. CDR3 bases: TGTGCCAGCAGCCCTCGGGGCAATCAGCCCCAGCATTTT.